A selection of T cell receptor beta chains follows, all from one sample in a study of blood T cells in healthy people across ages. MiXCR, run by TCRdb on the 5' RACE reads, gives a single entry per CDR3 protein. The sample carries fewer than 2,000,000 distinct CDR3 sequences, approximately 32% recorded once. Sample: blood. The receptor set was obtained from a woman under 40 in good health. Both conserved end residues are part of each CDR3. A D gene is named only where the DNA matches it firmly. Clone size is shown for a subset of rows, as once, few, many or a class of expanded clone.

j_call | clone_size | v_call | d_call | cdr3_aa | cdr3_nt
TRBJ1-5 | - | TRBV12-3/TRBV12-4 | - | CASSLGTVYQPQHF | TGTGCCAGCAGTTTGGGGACTGTCTATCAGCCCCAGCATTTT
TRBJ1-5 | - | TRBV20-1 | - | CSARDLNSGGNQPQHF | TGCAGTGCTAGAGATCTAAACTCTGGGGGCAATCAGCCCCAGCATTTT
TRBJ2-7 | once | TRBV28 | - | CASSYVREGYEQYF | TGTGCCAGCAGTTATGTGCGGGAAGGCTACGAGCAGTACTTC
TRBJ2-1 | - | TRBV4-1 | TRBD2 | CTSSQASGHYNEQFF | TGCACCAGCAGCCAAGCTAGCGGGCACTACAATGAGCAGTTCTTC
TRBJ2-1 | few | TRBV9 | TRBD2 | CASSVGLAGAPYNEQFF | TGTGCCAGCAGCGTTGGACTAGCGGGAGCCCCATACAATGAGCAGTTCTTC
TRBJ1-1 | - | TRBV29-1 | - | CSALYTEAFF | TGCAGCGCTTTATACACTGAAGCTTTCTTT
TRBJ1-2 | - | TRBV30 | - | CAWSVWGRDNGYTF | TGTGCCTGGAGTGTATGGGGCAGGGACAACGGCTACACCTTC
TRBJ1-1 | - | TRBV20-1 | TRBD1 | CGAYDRADTEAFF | TGCGGTGCTTATGACAGGGCGGACACTGAAGCTTTCTTT
TRBJ2-7 | many | TRBV6-1 | TRBD1 | CASSATGGNEQYF | TGTGCCAGCAGCGCTACAGGGGGCAACGAGCAGTACTTC
TRBJ2-7 | - | TRBV29-1 | TRBD1 | CSVLDRGSHYEQYF | TGCAGCGTTCTGGACAGGGGAAGCCACTACGAGCAGTACTTC
TRBJ2-6 | few | TRBV10-3 | - | CAISDLLSSGANVLTF | TGTGCCATCAGCGATCTGTTGAGCTCTGGGGCCAACGTCCTGACTTTC
TRBJ2-7 | - | TRBV12-3/TRBV12-4 | TRBD1 | CASSLRSGGPYEQYF | TGTGCCAGCAGTTTACGGTCAGGGGGACCCTACGAGCAGTACTTC
TRBJ2-7 | - | TRBV6-6 | - | CASSYSGIPNYEQYF | TGTGCCAGCAGTTACTCGGGGATACCGAACTACGAGCAGTACTTC
TRBJ2-7 | few | TRBV28 | TRBD1 | CASRDTGTGNYEQYF | TGTGCCAGCAGGGATACCGGGACAGGTAACTACGAGCAGTACTTC
TRBJ1-2 | few | TRBV20-1 | TRBD1 | CSAFGTGADDYGYTF | TGCAGTGCTTTCGGGACAGGGGCGGACGACTATGGCTACACCTTC
TRBJ2-7 | - | TRBV5-6 | - | CASSAWADWGSGEQYF | TGTGCCAGCTCAGCTTGGGCAGATTGGGGGTCCGGTGAGCAGTACTTC
TRBJ2-3 | - | TRBV20-1 | - | CSAPLAADTQYF | TGCAGTGCTCCACTAGCAGCGGATACGCAGTATTTT
TRBJ1-2 | - | TRBV10-2 | - | CASRPSNYGYTF | TGCGCCAGCAGGCCTTCAAACTATGGCTACACCTTC
TRBJ1-5 | - | TRBV10-3 | TRBD1 | CAISESRQGDQPQHF | TGTGCCATCAGTGAGTCTAGACAGGGGGATCAGCCCCAGCATTTT
TRBJ2-7 | - | TRBV7-8 | - | CASSVEGRRGKQYF | TGTGCCAGCAGCGTAGAAGGGAGACGGGGGAAGCAGTACTTC
TRBJ1-6 | - | TRBV7-2 | - | CASSRTESYNSPLHF | TGTGCCAGCAGCCGGACAGAGTCCTATAATTCACCCCTCCACTTT
TRBJ2-7 | few | TRBV18 | TRBD1 | CASSPPVGQGNYEQYF | TGTGCCAGCTCACCACCTGTTGGACAGGGGAACTACGAGCAGTACTTC
TRBJ1-5 | - | TRBV28 | TRBD1 | CASSSGQGVGQPLHF | TGTGCCAGCAGTTCGGGACAGGGGGTGGGACAGCCCCTGCATTTT
TRBJ2-7 | few | TRBV7-2 | - | CASSLGSQGRNEQYF | TGTGCCAGCAGCTTGGGTAGCCAGGGTCGGAACGAGCAGTACTTC
TRBJ1-1 | many | TRBV5-1 | TRBD1 | CASSSTGVNTEAFF | TGTGCCAGCAGCTCCACAGGGGTGAACACTGAAGCTTTCTTT
TRBJ2-4 | - | TRBV20-1 | TRBD1 | CSARVGTGGKYGQYF | TGCAGTGCTAGAGTAGGGACAGGGGGAAAATACGGGCAGTACTTC
TRBJ2-3 | - | TRBV20-1 | TRBD1 | CSATSGQGGTDTQYF | TGCAGTGCTACGTCGGGACAGGGCGGCACAGATACGCAGTATTTT
TRBJ2-3 | - | TRBV7-6 | - | CASGFGSGLTGDTQYF | TGTGCCAGCGGCTTTGGTAGCGGACTCACTGGGGATACGCAGTATTTT
TRBJ2-1 | - | TRBV7-9 | - | CASTPRWTISNEQFF | TGTGCCAGCACCCCAAGATGGACCATCTCCAATGAGCAGTTCTTC
TRBJ2-1 | - | TRBV7-9 | - | CASRQRGQLTYNEQFF | TGTGCCAGCAGACAAAGAGGACAGCTCACCTACAATGAGCAGTTCTTC
TRBJ2-2 | few | TRBV6-6 | - | CASSYLRNTGELFF | TGTGCCAGCAGTTACCTAAGGAACACCGGGGAGCTGTTTTTT
TRBJ2-5 | - | TRBV5-6 | - | CASTARRGPQETQYF | TGTGCCAGCACGGCCCGGAGAGGGCCCCAAGAGACCCAGTACTTC
TRBJ2-3 | few | TRBV6-2/TRBV6-3 | TRBD2 | CASSYSRGAGTDTQYF | TGTGCCAGCAGTTACTCGCGGGGGGCGGGCACAGATACGCAGTATTTT
TRBJ2-3 | - | TRBV5-1 | TRBD2 | CASSGTGGMADTQYF | TGCGCCAGCAGCGGGACGGGGGGAATGGCAGATACGCAGTATTTT
TRBJ2-7 | - | TRBV9 | - | CASTPGATSYEQYF | TGTGCCAGCACCCCCGGGGCGACCTCCTACGAGCAGTACTTC
TRBJ2-7 | - | TRBV20-1 | - | CSARDGVGPQWWEQYF | TGCAGTGCTAGAGATGGGGTAGGGCCTCAATGGTGGGAGCAGTACTTC
TRBJ2-3 | - | TRBV11-2 | TRBD2 | CASSSIAGSTDTQYF | TGTGCCAGCAGCTCCATAGCGGGAAGCACAGATACGCAGTATTTT
TRBJ1-2 | few | TRBV5-6 | TRBD1 | CASSLVVTGYGYTF | TGTGCCAGCAGCTTGGTAGTGACAGGGTATGGCTACACCTTC
TRBJ1-4 | few | TRBV20-1 | TRBD1 | CSARIGTGGAEKLFF | TGCAGTGCTAGGATTGGGACAGGGGGCGCGGAAAAACTGTTTTTT
TRBJ1-4 | few | TRBV4-1 | TRBD1 | CASSQSTAGTGQKLFF | TGCGCCAGCAGCCAATCAACCGCCGGGACAGGCCAAAAACTGTTTTTT
TRBJ2-5 | many | TRBV9 | - | CASSVEMGQETQYF | TGTGCCAGCAGCGTAGAGATGGGGCAAGAGACCCAGTACTTC
TRBJ2-1 | - | TRBV7-2 | TRBD2 | CASSLNPTSGRGSYNEQFF | TGTGCCAGCAGCTTAAACCCGACAAGCGGGAGAGGATCCTACAATGAGCAGTTCTTC
TRBJ1-6 | - | TRBV20-1 | - | CSAYFRDRRSYNSPLHF | TGCAGTGCCTACTTCCGGGACCGGCGCTCCTATAATTCACCCCTCCACTTT
TRBJ2-7 | - | TRBV13 | TRBD2 | CASSTGGRAASYEQYF | TGTGCCAGCAGCACCGGGGGGAGGGCGGCTTCCTACGAGCAGTACTTC
TRBJ1-2 | few | TRBV6-2/TRBV6-3 | TRBD1 | CASDSGQIVYGYTF | TGTGCCAGCGATTCGGGACAGATCGTATATGGCTACACCTTC
TRBJ2-6 | few | TRBV5-8 | TRBD2 | CASSLRGSGNVLTF | TGTGCCAGCAGCTTGCGCGGGAGTGGCAACGTCCTGACTTTC
TRBJ2-1 | - | TRBV5-1 | TRBD2 | CASSPQTSGLHEQFF | TGCGCCAGCAGCCCCCAGACTAGCGGGTTGCATGAGCAGTTCTTC
TRBJ2-5 | few | TRBV11-2 | TRBD1 | CASSDGQGSNRQETQYF | TGTGCCAGCAGCGATGGACAGGGATCGAATCGGCAAGAGACCCAGTACTTC
TRBJ1-5 | - | TRBV20-1 | - | CSARDQEGSSNQPQHF | TGCAGTGCTAGAGATCAGGAGGGGTCGAGCAATCAGCCCCAGCATTTT
TRBJ1-1 | few | TRBV6-2/TRBV6-3 | - | CASSYTIRGQAFF | TGTGCCAGCAGTTATACCATAAGGGGTCAAGCTTTCTTT
TRBJ1-5 | few | TRBV4-1 | - | CASSHPGLTNQPQHF | TGCGCCAGCAGCCACCCGGGACTTACCAATCAGCCCCAGCATTTT
TRBJ2-7 | few | TRBV9 | TRBD2 | CASSVAGLADYEQYF | TGTGCCAGCAGCGTAGCAGGACTAGCGGACTACGAGCAGTACTTC